This T cell receptor (beta chain) came from a study of T-cell memory formation after mild COVID-19. V gave up 2 bases and J gave up 2 bases, with 12 bases separating them. The CDR3 sequence is 15 residues long. Germline V gene sequence: CDR1 SGHNT, CDR2 YYREEE (reference sequence). TCRdb redid the calling of the 5' RACE reads with MiXCR, one entry per CDR3 protein. Of approximately 440,000 distinct CDR3 sequences listed, 20% are singletons. V usage is TRBV5-4 and J usage is TRBJ2-3; D possibly corresponds to TRBD2 (5 bases). This receptor was identified in an adult woman who had mild COVID-19 (a few samples of this study predate the infection). Cell type and time point are not known. Sample: PBMCs or a T cell subset sorted from them (not recorded which). The chain's CDR3 is CASSFVYGDTDTQYF. DNA of the CDR3: TGTGCCAGCAGCTTTGTTTACGGGGACACAGATACGCAGTATTTT. Drawing the rest from reference TRBV5-4 and TRBJ2-3, the complete variable domain is ETGVTQSPTHLIKTRGQQVTLRCSSQSGHNTVSWYQQALGQGPQFIFQYYREEENGRGNFPPRFSGLQFPNYSSELNVNALELDDSALYLCASSFVYGDTDTQYFGPGTRLTVL.